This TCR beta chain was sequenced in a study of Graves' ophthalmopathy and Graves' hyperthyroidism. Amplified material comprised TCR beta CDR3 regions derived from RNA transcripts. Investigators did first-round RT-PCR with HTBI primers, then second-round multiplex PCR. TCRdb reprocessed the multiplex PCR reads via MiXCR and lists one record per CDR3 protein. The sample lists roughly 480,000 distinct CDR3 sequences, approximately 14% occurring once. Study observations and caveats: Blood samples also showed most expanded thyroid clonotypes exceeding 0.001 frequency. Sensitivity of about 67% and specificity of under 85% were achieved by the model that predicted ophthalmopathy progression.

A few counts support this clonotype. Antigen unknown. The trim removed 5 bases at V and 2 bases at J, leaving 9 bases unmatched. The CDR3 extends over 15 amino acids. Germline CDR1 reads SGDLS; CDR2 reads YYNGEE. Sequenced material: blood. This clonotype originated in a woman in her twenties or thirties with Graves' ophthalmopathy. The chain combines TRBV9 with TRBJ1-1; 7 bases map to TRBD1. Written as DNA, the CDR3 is TGTGCCAGCAGTCCCGGACAGGCTAAAAACACTGAAGCTTTCTTT. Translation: CASSPGQAKNTEAFF.